The 24 T cell receptor beta chains in this list originate from one sample, sequenced in a study of molecular identifiers for immune sequencing clone quantification. TCRdb reprocessed the PCR reads with MiXCR, giving one entry per CDR3 protein. The sample lists over 50,000 distinct CDR3 sequences; 36% were seen once. Sequencing was carried out using naive CD8+ T cells from blood, with Jurkat cell RNA spiked in. Documented subset: FACS-sorted CD8+CD4-CCR7+CD45RA+ naive T cells. The origin of the receptors is a human donor in good health. Some libraries in this study had Jurkat cell RNA spiked in.

A remark on this clonotype: One base away lies a much larger clone, so this may be a sequencing read error. The V gene is TRBV7-8, the J gene TRBJ1-2, with a tentative D call TRBD1 (5 bases). Trimming took off 5 bases at V and 8 bases at J, with 12 bases between the two ends. The CDR3 is 12 amino acids. Germline assignment: CDR1 SGHVS and CDR2 FQNEAQ. CDR3 residues: CASSVPGSGYTF. The CDR3 nucleotides are TGTGCCAGCAGCGTACCAGGGTCCGGCTACACCTTC.

As for this clonotype: This may stem from a read error, because a much larger clone lies one nucleotide away. The CDR3: CASGPAQRGNQPQHF. For the CDR3, the DNA is TGTGCCAGCGGCCCGGCCCAAAGGGGCAATCAGCCCCAGCATTTT. The rearrangement uses TRBV28 and TRBJ1-5, with no clear D. The CDR3 has 15 residues. Germline V gives CDR1 MDHEN, CDR2 SYDVKM. The V gene lost 8 bases and the J gene lost 2 bases, with 16 bases spanning the gap.

V gene TRBV4-2 combines with J gene TRBJ1-3; D is undetermined. V was clipped by 6 bases and J by 14 bases, with 20 bases between them. CDR3 length equals 13 residues. Germline values: CDR1 LGHNA, CDR2 YNFKEQ. The CDR3 nucleotides read TGTGCCAGCAGTCACCCCACCACACAAGCCCTATATTTT. Its translation: CASSHPTTQALYF.

As to this clonotype: A much larger clone is a single base away; this may be a read error. The rearrangement joins TRBV5-6 to TRBJ1-1, with no clear D. The CDR3 covers 16 residues. Trimming took off 2 bases at V and 0 bases at J, with 14 bases between the two ends. Germline values: CDR1 SGHDT, CDR2 YYEEEE. CDR3 region: CASSLPRISMNTEAFF. In DNA form, the CDR3 reads TGTGCCAGCAGCTTACCAAGGATAAGTATGAACACTGAAGCTTTCTTT.

This clonotype turned up a few times. For the CDR3, the DNA is TGTGCCAGCAGCTTAGGATATCGGTTCCAAGAGACCCAGTACTTC. Amino acids: CASSLGYRFQETQYF. This sequence joins TRBV13 and TRBJ2-5; D is undetermined. V shed 0 bases and J shed 1 base, with 9 bases lying between them. This CDR3 spans 15 amino acids. Germline CDR1 is PRHDT and CDR2 is FYEKMQ (reference sequence).

Regarding this clonotype: Since no conserved phenylalanine or tryptophan closes the CDR3, a read error is the likely cause. The DNA is left out, because the CDR3 cannot be placed on it with certainty; the CDR3 is given as TCRdb lists it. This sequence joins TRBV9 and TRBJ2-2; the D segment call TRBD2 is taken from the table without a DNA check. Per germline, CDR1 SGDLS and CDR2 YYNGEE. Counting both end residues, the CDR3 totals 17 amino acids. The CDR3 spells CASSDGLAGANTGELLI.

In its sample, this clonotype was seen a few times. CDR3 protein: CASSSRDRSETQYF. CDR3 nucleotide sequence: TGTGCCAGCAGCAGCAGGGACCGCTCAGAGACCCAGTACTTC. This chain joins TRBV21-1 and TRBJ2-5; no check of the table's D call, TRBD1, against the DNA was made. TRBV21-1 is a pseudogene. This CDR3 has 14 residues.

As to this clonotype: This may stem from a read error, because a much larger clone lies one nucleotide away. The chain has TRBV29-1 and TRBJ1-1; the D is unclear. Germline V gene lookup returns CDR1 SQVTM and CDR2 ANQGSEA. V was pared by 7 bases and J by 9 bases, with 18 bases between. The CDR3 has 12 amino acids. CDR3 sequence (DNA): TGCAGCGATACTACAGTGCCACTCCAAGCTTTCTTT. Translation gives CSDTTVPLQAFF.

The chain joins TRBV3-1 to TRBJ2-2, with a possible D match to TRBD2 (6 bases). V was clipped by 3 bases and J by 7 bases, with 18 bases between them. The CDR3 has 16 residues. Per the germline V gene, CDR1 is LGHDT and CDR2 is YNNKEL (reference sequence). DNA of the CDR3: TGTGCCAGCAGCCAGCGGGATGCCCGGGCTGGCGGGGAGCTGTTTTTT. It specifies CASSQRDARAGGELFF. The full variable domain, with the rest looked up from reference TRBV3-1 and TRBJ2-2, is DTAVSQTPKYLVTQMGNDKSIKCEQNLGHDTMYWYKQDSKKFLKIMFSYNNKELIINETVPNRFSPKSPDKAHLNLHINSLELGDSAVYFCASSQRDARAGGELFFGEGSRLTVL.

As concerns this clonotype: Sequence at one end of the junction differs from germline and may be a read error. This chain uses TRBV27 with TRBJ1-6, with D unresolved. The CDR3 consists of 12 residues. Germline loops: CDR1 MNHEY, CDR2 SMNVEV (reference sequence). The CDR3 sequence is CASSSYSSPLHF. DNA of the CDR3: TGTGCCAGCAGTTCCTATAGTTCACCCCTCCACTTT.

This clonotype was counted only a few times. CDR3 in amino acids: CASSLTRETQYF. The CDR3 region has the DNA TGTGCCAGCAGCTTAACCCGAGAGACCCAGTACTTC. The chain links TRBV7-9 to TRBJ2-5; D unresolved. Trimming pared 2 bases from V and 4 bases from J, leaving 5 bases between. The CDR3 contains 12 residues. Germline values: CDR1 SEHNR, CDR2 FQNEAQ (reference sequence).

On this clonotype itself: A much larger clone differs by one base, so this may be a read error. V usage is TRBV28 and J usage is TRBJ2-7, with D possibly matching TRBD2 (6 bases). Per the germline V gene, CDR1 is MDHEN and CDR2 is SYDVKM. The CDR3 length is 13 residues. The CDR3 sequence: CASSSIGSYGQYF. DNA of the CDR3: TGTGCCAGCAGTTCGATCGGGAGCTACGGGCAGTACTTC.

There are a few counts of this clonotype. The chain carries TRBV10-2 and TRBJ2-7, with D possibly matching TRBD1 (6 bases). V was cut by 6 bases and J by 6 bases, with 9 bases left in between. The CDR3 totals 11 residues. Germline V CDR1 and CDR2: WSHSY, SAAADI. CDR3 nucleotide sequence: TGCGCCAGCAGGCAGGGGCCCGAGCAGTACTTC. Translated: CASRQGPEQYF.

Here the CDR3 DNA reads TGTGCCAGTAGTTACGGGAGGGCCTGGAATGAGCAGTTCTTC. Translation: CASSYGRAWNEQFF. The chain combines TRBV19 with TRBJ2-1; 8 positions match TRBD2. Germline V gene lookup returns CDR1 LNHDA and CDR2 SQIVND (reference sequence). CDR3 size: 14 residues. Trimming at V came to 5 bases and at J to 7 bases, leaving 7 bases not matched to a gene. Together with reference TRBV19 and TRBJ2-1, the CDR3 gives the full variable domain: DGGITQSPKYLFRKEGQNVTLSCEQNLNHDAMYWYRQDPGQGLRLIYYSQIVNDFQKGDIAEGYSVSREKKESFPLTVTSAQKNPTAFYLCASSYGRAWNEQFFGPGTRLTVL.

CDR3 in amino acids: CASSQQGVTTEAFF. The DNA of the CDR3 is TGTGCCAGCAGTCAACAGGGGGTGACCACTGAAGCTTTCTTT. The chain couples TRBV3-1 to TRBJ1-1; 8 positions match TRBD1. After removal of 6 bases from V and 4 bases from J, the junction contained 7 bases not matched to a gene. The germline V gene encodes CDR1 LGHDT and CDR2 YNNKEL (reference sequence). The CDR3 totals 14 residues. Supplemented by reference TRBV3-1 and TRBJ1-1, the full variable domain reads DTAVSQTPKYLVTQMGNDKSIKCEQNLGHDTMYWYKQDSKKFLKIMFSYNNKELIINETVPNRFSPKSPDKAHLNLHINSLELGDSAVYFCASSQQGVTTEAFFGQGTRLTVV.

There are many counts of this clonotype. The rearrangement uses TRBV2 and TRBJ1-4, with a tentative D call TRBD1 (5 bases). The CDR3 sequence is 15 residues long. Germline V gives CDR1 SNHLY, CDR2 FYNNEI. Between the trimmed V and J ends, which lost 3 bases and 2 bases, there was a span of 10 bases. The CDR3 nucleotides read TGTGCCAGCAGTGATGAACAGGATACTAATGAAAAACTGTTTTTT. As protein: CASSDEQDTNEKLFF.

This clonotype was recorded once. Germline is not matched at one junction end, which may reflect a read error. The J gene is TRBJ2-3, the V gene TRBV4-1, with D unresolved. This CDR3 is 15 amino acids long. Germline V gene data show CDR1 as MGHRA and CDR2 as YSYEKL. The CDR3 loop reads CASSQVPTLTDTQKF. The CDR3 DNA sequence: TGCGCCAGCAGCCAAGTTCCTACCCTCACAGATACGCAGAAATTT.

The chain has TRBV11-2 and TRBJ2-1; 10 nucleotides agree with TRBD2. This CDR3 comprises 16 residues. V lost 3 bases to trimming and J lost 6 bases; unmatched junction nucleotides: 8. CDR1 is SGHAT, CDR2 FQNNGV, per germline. The CDR3 sequence: CASSLTSGYAFNEQFF. CDR3 in DNA: TGTGCCAGCAGCTTGACTAGCGGGTACGCCTTCAATGAGCAGTTCTTC.

This clonotype showed up many times. The rearrangement joins TRBV5-1 to TRBJ1-4; no clear D gene. Between the trimmed V and J ends, which lost 4 bases and 6 bases, there was a span of 10 bases. Germline values: CDR1 SGHRS, CDR2 YFSETQ. This CDR3 spans 13 amino acids. The CDR3 protein is CASSDGVDEKLFF. CDR3 sequence (DNA): TGCGCCAGCAGCGACGGGGTTGATGAAAAACTGTTTTTT.

Comment on this clonotype: With a much larger clone just one base away, this may be a read error. This chain uses TRBV29-1 with TRBJ1-1; D is unclear. V lost 4 bases and J 4 bases, leaving 10 bases between the germline ends. The CDR3 has 12 residues. Germline CDR1 reads SQVTM; CDR2 reads ANQGSEA. The CDR3 is CSVVTAGTEAFF. CDR3 DNA: TGCAGCGTTGTCACAGCCGGCACTGAAGCTTTCTTT. The full variable domain, its missing parts supplied by reference TRBV29-1 and TRBJ1-1, is SAVISQKPSRDICQRGTSLTIQCQVDSQVTMMFWYRQQPGQSLTLIATANQGSEATYESGFVIDKFPISRPNLTFSTLTVSNMSPEDSSIYLCSVVTAGTEAFFGQGTRLTVV.

Concerning this clonotype: A junction end diverges from the germline sequence, so it may reflect a read error. The V and J genes are TRBV28 and TRBJ2-3; D may be TRBD1 (6 bases). The CDR3 sequence is 13 residues long. Per germline, CDR1 MDHEN and CDR2 SYDVKM. CDR3 coding DNA: TGTGCCAGCAGAGGGGTGGGGGCAGATACGCTGTATTTT. Its translation is CASRGVGADTLYF. The entire variable domain, with the rest obtained from reference TRBV28 and TRBJ2-3, is as follows: DVKVTQSSRYLVKRTGEKVFLECVQDMDHENMFWYRQDPGLGLRLIYFSYDVKMKEKGDIPEGYSVSREKKERFSLILESASTNQTSMYLCASRGVGADTLYFGPGTRLTVL.

This clonotype was counted at least ten times. The gene calls are TRBV10-3 and TRBJ2-3; the match to TRBD2 covers 8 bases. The CDR3 extends over 13 amino acids. Trimming took 10 bases from V and 3 from J; bases not matched to a gene: 6. The germline V gene encodes CDR1 ENHRY and CDR2 SYGVKD. The CDR3 region is CATLLAETDTQYF. The CDR3 DNA reads TGTGCCACCTTACTAGCGGAAACAGATACGCAGTATTTT.

This clonotype qualifies as medium-sized. The rearrangement joins TRBV29-1 to TRBJ1-1; D unresolved. Germline CDR1 and CDR2: SQVTM and ANQGSEA. V gave up 6 bases and J gave up 4 bases, with 9 bases separating them. CDR3 length: 11 amino acids. CDR3 loop: CSVGEFTEAFF. In DNA, the CDR3 is TGCAGCGTGGGCGAGTTCACTGAAGCTTTCTTT.

The V and J genes are TRBV27 and TRBJ2-1; TRBD2 matches at 8 bases. This CDR3 region has 17 residues. Germline loops: CDR1 MNHEY, CDR2 SMNVEV (reference sequence). J gave up 8 bases and V 5 bases, and 17 bases lay outside the gene matches. CDR3 amino acids: CASSPTGGVAGLDEQFF. CDR3 nucleotide sequence: TGTGCCAGCAGTCCAACTGGGGGGGTAGCGGGATTGGATGAGCAGTTCTTC.